Included here is one T cell receptor (beta chain) sequence, with context. Its antigen is still unknown. This entry belongs to a study of vaccination and CD4 T cells after COVID-19. Sequenced with the Oncomine TCR Beta short-read assay was DNA taken from cultured CD4+ T cells. TCRdb redid the calling of the PCR reads with MiXCR, one entry per CDR3 protein. The repertoire has 15,000 to 20,000 distinct CDR3 sequences, about a third of them found once; the top ten carry 15% to 17%. The ends were cut back, 5 bases at V and 2 bases at J, with 16 bases in the middle. Germline V gene sequence: CDR1 SGHNT, CDR2 YYREEE (reference sequence). The CDR3 is made up of 15 amino acids. Overall study findings and caveats: The study examined relatively few convalescent patients and included no early post-infection timepoints.

Treatment specified: approximately nine-day PBMC culture with coronavirus spike peptide pools or control peptides (ViraFEST assay). V usage is TRBV5-4 and J usage is TRBJ2-5; D gene ambiguous. Sequenced sample: cultured CD4+ T cells from blood. The receptor comes from a human donor with COVID-19. This CDR3 reads CASSRELGPQETQYF. In nucleotides, the CDR3 is TGTGCCAGCAGTCGTGAACTCGGGCCACAAGAGACCCAGTACTTC.